Each of the 3 T cell receptor beta chains below was sequenced from the same sample in a study of T cells in Graves' hyperthyroidism and ophthalmopathy (dated by TCRdb to between 2018 and 2021). The library was obtained by multiplex PCR. The instrument given in TCRdb is Illumina HiSeq 2000. The TCR beta CDR3 regions were amplified from RNA transcripts. For the first round of RT-PCR on the TCR CDR3, the HTBI primer set was used together with the Qiagen OneStep RT-PCR kit. TCRdb handled the public reads itself, with Q25 trimming in fastp and clone calling in MiXCR, and kept productive beta chains. One record per CDR3 amino acid sequence lists the most common genes and DNA. Present in this sample are 400,000 to 500,000 distinct CDR3 sequences, approximately 14% of which were seen just once. Approximately 5.3% of the sample lies in the top ten. The sequenced sample consisted of blood. The receptors originated from a woman in her late teens or twenties with Graves' hyperthyroidism.

This clonotype was recorded a few times. The CDR3: CASSYSGLADIQYF. The CDR3 region has the DNA TGTGCCAGCAGTTATTCCGGACTAGCCGACATTCAGTACTTC. The chain has TRBV6-9 and TRBJ2-4; 8 positions agree with TRBD2. The J segment lost 8 bases and the V segment lost 0 bases, leaving 3 bases of the junction unmatched. The CDR3 covers 14 residues. Germline assignment: CDR1 MNHGY and CDR2 SVAAGI.

This clonotype was found a few times. CDR3 DNA sequence: TGTGCCAGCAGTTTACCAGAGAACACCGGGGAGCTGTTTTTT. Its translation: CASSLPENTGELFF. V and J are TRBV12-3 or TRBV12-4 and TRBJ2-2; D unclear. This CDR3 is built from 14 residues. Trimming cost V 2 bases and J 1 base, with 5 bases left between them.

This sequence joins TRBV28 and TRBJ2-3; D not certain. With 7 bases removed from V and 0 bases from J, the gap between germline ends came to 5 bases. The CDR3 is made up of 12 amino acids. Germline assignment: CDR1 MDHEN and CDR2 SYDVKM. DNA for the CDR3: TGTGCCAGCACTGGTAGCACAGATACGCAGTATTTT. Translating it yields CASTGSTDTQYF.